The rows below give T cell receptor beta chains drawn from one sample of a study of blood T cells in healthy people across ages. TCRdb re-analysed the 5' RACE reads in MiXCR, keeping a single row per CDR3 protein. The sample has approximately 900,000 distinct CDR3 sequences; approximately 49% are singletons. The sample taken for sequencing was blood. Receptor source: a young man in good health. The CDR3 runs from the conserved cysteine through the conserved F or W. The order of the fields is D gene, CDR3 length, V gene, clone size, J gene, CDR3 protein, CDR3 DNA. A D gene is named only where the DNA matches it firmly. Size tells how often a clone was seen (once, few, many) or the class of an expanded clone, and some rows leave it out.

d_gene: TRBD1
len: 14
v_gene: TRBV4-1
abundance: few
j_gene: TRBJ1-6
CDR3aa: CASSRDSTSSPLHF
CDR3nt: TGCGCCAGCAGTCGGGACAGTACCTCTTCACCCCTCCACTTT

d_gene: NA
len: 15
v_gene: TRBV20-1
abundance: few
j_gene: TRBJ2-3
CDR3aa: CSARENLGISDTQYF
CDR3nt: TGCAGTGCTAGAGAAAATCTAGGTATTTCGGATACGCAGTATTTT

d_gene: TRBD1
len: 14
v_gene: TRBV2
abundance: NA
j_gene: TRBJ1-2
CDR3aa: CASMGDRDLYGYTF
CDR3nt: TGTGCCAGTATGGGGGACAGGGACCTCTATGGCTACACCTTC

d_gene: TRBD1
len: 17
v_gene: TRBV27
abundance: once
j_gene: TRBJ2-7
CDR3aa: CASSSFLAGDRLDEQYF
CDR3nt: TGTGCCAGCAGTTCCTTCCTCGCCGGGGACAGACTCGACGAGCAGTACTTC

d_gene: TRBD1
len: 16
v_gene: TRBV2
abundance: few
j_gene: TRBJ2-4
CDR3aa: CASSEAGTGSKNIQYF
CDR3nt: TGTGCCAGCAGTGAAGCGGGGACAGGATCCAAAAACATTCAGTACTTC

d_gene: NA
len: 12
v_gene: TRBV25-1
abundance: NA
j_gene: TRBJ2-7
CDR3aa: CASRGGTYEQYF
CDR3nt: TGTGCCAGCAGGGGAGGTACCTACGAGCAGTACTTC

d_gene: TRBD1
len: 15
v_gene: TRBV6-5
abundance: NA
j_gene: TRBJ2-7
CDR3aa: CASSYSTGSAYEQYF
CDR3nt: TGTGCCAGCAGTTACTCGACAGGGTCCGCCTACGAGCAGTACTTC

d_gene: NA
len: 14
v_gene: TRBV7-9
abundance: many
j_gene: TRBJ1-1
CDR3aa: CASSRGTANTEAFF
CDR3nt: TGTGCCAGCAGCCGAGGGACGGCTAACACTGAAGCTTTCTTT

d_gene: NA
len: 14
v_gene: TRBV7-2
abundance: NA
j_gene: TRBJ2-6
CDR3aa: CASSVTWGTNVLTF
CDR3nt: TGTGCCAGCAGCGTAACCTGGGGTACCAACGTCCTGACTTTC

d_gene: TRBD1
len: 14
v_gene: TRBV28
abundance: NA
j_gene: TRBJ1-1
CDR3aa: CASSQSTGHTEAFF
CDR3nt: TGTGCCAGCAGTCAATCGACAGGGCACACTGAAGCTTTCTTT

d_gene: TRBD1
len: 12
v_gene: TRBV20-1
abundance: NA
j_gene: TRBJ1-1
CDR3aa: CSAPQRGQKAFF
CDR3nt: TGCAGTGCCCCTCAGCGGGGACAGAAAGCTTTCTTT

d_gene: NA
len: 15
v_gene: TRBV13
abundance: few
j_gene: TRBJ2-3
CDR3aa: CASSHRGTFADTQYF
CDR3nt: TGTGCCAGCAGCCATCGGGGGACGTTTGCAGATACGCAGTATTTT

d_gene: NA
len: 13
v_gene: TRBV20-1
abundance: NA
j_gene: TRBJ1-2
CDR3aa: CSASAGTNYGYTF
CDR3nt: TGCAGTGCTAGTGCCGGGACTAACTATGGCTACACCTTC

d_gene: TRBD2
len: 16
v_gene: TRBV7-2
abundance: NA
j_gene: TRBJ2-7
CDR3aa: CASSSYTAGGHLEQYF
CDR3nt: TGTGCCAGCAGCTCATATACGGCGGGGGGTCATTTGGAGCAGTACTTC

d_gene: NA
len: 14
v_gene: TRBV20-1
abundance: many
j_gene: TRBJ1-5
CDR3aa: CSARDLRGNQPQHF
CDR3nt: TGCAGTGCTAGAGATCTCAGGGGCAATCAGCCCCAGCATTTT

d_gene: NA
len: 15
v_gene: TRBV6-4
abundance: NA
j_gene: TRBJ1-1
CDR3aa: CASSDSGRANTEAFF
CDR3nt: TGTGCCAGCAGTGACTCCGGGAGGGCGAACACTGAAGCTTTCTTT

d_gene: TRBD1
len: 13
v_gene: TRBV4-3
abundance: few
j_gene: TRBJ2-7
CDR3aa: CASREAGGGEQYF
CDR3nt: TGCGCCAGCAGAGAGGCAGGGGGTGGCGAGCAGTACTTC